The rows below give T cell receptor beta chains drawn from one sample of a study of CD8 T cells in Susac syndrome. One entry per CDR3 protein results from TCRdb running MiXCR on the immunoSEQ multiplex PCR reads. The repertoire has around 130,000 distinct CDR3 sequences, less than 95% of them found once; the top ten carry approximately 0.089%. The specimen sequenced was CD4+ T cells from PBMCs. Source of these receptors: a human donor in good health. The CDR3 runs from the conserved cysteine through the conserved F or W. The order of the fields is D gene, V gene, clone size, J gene, CDR3 DNA, CDR3 protein. D genes are given only for firm matches. Size is omitted from some rows. Given values are once, few, many or a class for expanded clones.

-	TRBV5-1	-	TRBJ2-7	TGCGCCAGCAGCTTGGCCGCGGGACCCTCCTACGAGCAGTACTTC	CASSLAAGPSYEQYF
TRBD2	TRBV10-3	-	TRBJ2-5	TGTGCCACCCAGGGACTAGCGGTCCCCCAAGAGACCCAGTACTTC	CATQGLAVPQETQYF
-	TRBV20-1	-	TRBJ1-1	TGCAGTGCTAGTTACCCCCGAGGGTCTGAAGCTTTCTTT	CSASYPRGSEAFF
-	TRBV24-1	once	TRBJ1-5	TGTGCCACCAGTGAGGCAGGGCCCAATCAGCCCCAGCATTTT	CATSEAGPNQPQHF
TRBD1	TRBV28	-	TRBJ2-6	TGTGCCAGCAGCCCCGGGACAGGGGAGTCGCCTGGGGCCAACGTCCTGACTTTC	CASSPGTGESPGANVLTF
-	TRBV9	-	TRBJ2-1	TGTGCCAGCAGCGTAGCAACGGGTAATGAGCAGTTCTTC	CASSVATGNEQFF
-	TRBV7-2	-	TRBJ1-2	TGTGCCAGCAGCCCGGAGACAGGCCTCTATGGCTACACCTTC	CASSPETGLYGYTF
-	TRBV29-1	-	TRBJ1-1	TGCAGCGTCCGCAGGGAATTTGGCACTGAAGCTTTCTTT	CSVRREFGTEAFF
TRBD1	TRBV7-8	-	TRBJ2-5	TGTGCCAGCAGCCACACCCCGGGACAGGGGGAGACCCAGTACTTC	CASSHTPGQGETQYF
-	TRBV20-1	-	TRBJ1-1	TGCAGTGCTATCGGACAGCCAAACACTGAAGCTTTCTTT	CSAIGQPNTEAFF
-	TRBV7-2	-	TRBJ2-1	TGTGCCAGCAGCTTATCCTATAGCAGGTTCAATGAGCAGTTCTTC	CASSLSYSRFNEQFF
-	TRBV6-6	-	TRBJ2-3	TGTGCCAGCAGTCCGGGAGTGGCCACAGATACGCAGTATTTT	CASSPGVATDTQYF
-	TRBV29-1	-	TRBJ2-4	TGCAGCGTTGATTTAGGGGACATTCAGTACTTC	CSVDLGDIQYF
TRBD1	TRBV7-6	once	TRBJ2-1	TGTGCCAGCAGCCCAGGGGGCAATGAGCAGTTCTTC	CASSPGGNEQFF
TRBD1	TRBV7-2	-	TRBJ2-3	TGTGCCAGCAGGAGACAGGGATACACAGATACGCAGTATTTT	CASRRQGYTDTQYF
-	TRBV30	once	TRBJ2-1	TGTGCCTGGAGTGTCGACAGAGGAGAGCAGTTCTTC	CAWSVDRGEQFF